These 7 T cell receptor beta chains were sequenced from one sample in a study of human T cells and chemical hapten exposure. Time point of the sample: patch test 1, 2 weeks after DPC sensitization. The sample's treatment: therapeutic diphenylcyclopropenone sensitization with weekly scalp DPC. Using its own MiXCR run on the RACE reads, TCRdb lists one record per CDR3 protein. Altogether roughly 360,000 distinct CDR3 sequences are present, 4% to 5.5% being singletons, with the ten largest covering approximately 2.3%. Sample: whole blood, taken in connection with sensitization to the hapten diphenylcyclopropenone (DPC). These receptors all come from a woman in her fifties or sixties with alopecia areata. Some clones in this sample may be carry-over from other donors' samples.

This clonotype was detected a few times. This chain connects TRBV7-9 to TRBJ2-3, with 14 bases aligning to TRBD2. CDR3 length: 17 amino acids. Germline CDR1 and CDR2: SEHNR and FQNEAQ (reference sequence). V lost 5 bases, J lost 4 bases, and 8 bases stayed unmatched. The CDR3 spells CASSGTSGGVVADTQYF. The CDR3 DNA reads TGTGCCAGCAGCGGGACTAGCGGGGGAGTCGTCGCAGATACGCAGTATTTT.

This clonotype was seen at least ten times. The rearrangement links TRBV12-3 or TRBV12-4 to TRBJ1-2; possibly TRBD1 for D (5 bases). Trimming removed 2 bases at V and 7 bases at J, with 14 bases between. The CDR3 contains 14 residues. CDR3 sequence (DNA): TGTGCCAGCAGTTTAAGTAGTAGGGGCATTGGCTACACCTTC. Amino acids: CASSLSSRGIGYTF.

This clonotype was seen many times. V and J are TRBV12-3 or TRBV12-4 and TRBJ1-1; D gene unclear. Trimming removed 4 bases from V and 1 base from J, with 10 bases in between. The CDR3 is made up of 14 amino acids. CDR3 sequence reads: CASSYGRQNTEAFF. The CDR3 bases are TGTGCCAGCAGTTACGGACGGCAGAACACTGAAGCTTTCTTT.

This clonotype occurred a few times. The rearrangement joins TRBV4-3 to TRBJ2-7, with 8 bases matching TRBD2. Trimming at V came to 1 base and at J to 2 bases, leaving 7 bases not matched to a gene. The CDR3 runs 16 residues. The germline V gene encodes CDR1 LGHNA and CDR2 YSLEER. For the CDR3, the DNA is TGCGCCAGCAGCCAAGGTTCCGGGACTAGGACCTACGAGCAGTACTTC. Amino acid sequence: CASSQGSGTRTYEQYF.

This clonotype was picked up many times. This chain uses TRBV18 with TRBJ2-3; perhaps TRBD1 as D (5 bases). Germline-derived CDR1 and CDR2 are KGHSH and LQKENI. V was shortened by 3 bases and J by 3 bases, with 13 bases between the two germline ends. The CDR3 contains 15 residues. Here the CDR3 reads CASSPGRALTDTQYF. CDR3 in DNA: TGTGCCAGCTCACCGGGCAGGGCTTTAACAGATACGCAGTATTTT.

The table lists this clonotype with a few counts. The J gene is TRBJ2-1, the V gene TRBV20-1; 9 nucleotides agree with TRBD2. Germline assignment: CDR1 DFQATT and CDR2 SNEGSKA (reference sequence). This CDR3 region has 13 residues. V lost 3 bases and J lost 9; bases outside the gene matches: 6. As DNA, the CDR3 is TGCAGTGCTAGGGGGACTAGCTTCAGTGAGCAGTTCTTC. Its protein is CSARGTSFSEQFF.

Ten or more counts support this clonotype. In nucleotides, the CDR3 is TGTGCCACCAGTGGTTCAGCGGGGGGGCTAGCCGGGGAGCTGTTTTTT. This gives the protein CATSGSAGGLAGELFF. V is TRBV24-1 and J is TRBJ2-2, with 10 bases matching TRBD2. CDR1 KGHDR and CDR2 SFDVKD come from the germline V gene. After removal of 5 bases from V and 6 bases from J, the junction contained 8 bases not matched to a gene. CDR3 size: 16 residues.